This T cell receptor (beta chain) was recorded in a study of regulatory T cells in long-lasting Graves disease. Whole-study findings and limits: Lower TCR diversity was seen in persistent Graves' patients than in newly diagnosed ones. Public clonotype sharing was higher in persistent than newly diagnosed patients. A reduction in accuracy may have resulted from the small sample size.

For this clonotype: What it recognizes is unknown.

The time point: persistent/refractory GD, antithyroid drugs over 5 years with positive TRAb. PBMC RNA was the source of the TCR library. The CDR3 extends over 17 amino acids. CDR1 LNHDA and CDR2 SQIVND come from the germline V gene (reference sequence). Trimming took 3 bases from V and 1 from J, leaving 16 bases between them. The TCR beta library used iRepertoire HTBI primers with Arm-PCR amplification of CDR3. TCRdb called the multiplex PCR reads again in MiXCR, with one record for every CDR3 protein. The sample has a few hundred thousand distinct CDR3 sequences; approximately 23% are singletons. The sample in question was peripheral blood mononuclear cells (PBMCs), obtained when the disease was refractory, from a patient treated with antithyroid drugs. V gene TRBV19 combines with J gene TRBJ1-5; D remains unclear. This receptor was obtained from a female donor with Graves disease. Here the CDR3 DNA reads TGTGCCAGTAGTATCGACGGACGTGATTTGAGCAATCAGCCCCAGCATTTT. Protein sequence: CASSIDGRDLSNQPQHF.